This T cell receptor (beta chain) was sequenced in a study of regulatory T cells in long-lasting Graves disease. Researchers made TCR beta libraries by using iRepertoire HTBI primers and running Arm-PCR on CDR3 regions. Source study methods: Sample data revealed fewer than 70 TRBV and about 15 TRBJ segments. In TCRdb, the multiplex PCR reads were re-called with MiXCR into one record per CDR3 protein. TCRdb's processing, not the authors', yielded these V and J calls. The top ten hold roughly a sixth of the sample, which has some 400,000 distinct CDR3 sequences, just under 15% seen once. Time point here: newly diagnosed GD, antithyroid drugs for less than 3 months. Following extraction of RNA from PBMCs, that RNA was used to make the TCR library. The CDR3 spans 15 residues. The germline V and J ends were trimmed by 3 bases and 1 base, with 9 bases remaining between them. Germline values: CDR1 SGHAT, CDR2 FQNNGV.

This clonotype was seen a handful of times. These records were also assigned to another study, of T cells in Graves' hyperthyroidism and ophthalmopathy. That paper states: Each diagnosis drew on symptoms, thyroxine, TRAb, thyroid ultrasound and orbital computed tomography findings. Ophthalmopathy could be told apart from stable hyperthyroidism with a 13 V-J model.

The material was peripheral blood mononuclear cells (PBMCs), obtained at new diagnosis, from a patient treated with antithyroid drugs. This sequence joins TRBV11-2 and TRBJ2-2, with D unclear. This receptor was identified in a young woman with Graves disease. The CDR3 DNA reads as TGTGCCAGCAGCTTCTCGCGGTTGAACACCGGGGAGCTGTTTTTT. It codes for CASSFSRLNTGELFF.